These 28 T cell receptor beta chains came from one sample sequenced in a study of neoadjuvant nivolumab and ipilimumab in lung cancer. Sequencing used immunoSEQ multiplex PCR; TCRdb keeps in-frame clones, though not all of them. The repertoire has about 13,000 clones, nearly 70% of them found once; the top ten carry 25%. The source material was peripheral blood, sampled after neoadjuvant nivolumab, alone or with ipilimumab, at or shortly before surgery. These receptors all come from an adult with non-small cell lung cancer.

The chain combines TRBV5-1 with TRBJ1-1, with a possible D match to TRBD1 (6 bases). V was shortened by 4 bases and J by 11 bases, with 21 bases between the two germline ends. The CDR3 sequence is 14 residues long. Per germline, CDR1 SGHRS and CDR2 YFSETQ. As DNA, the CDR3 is TGCGCCAGCAGCCCAGAACAGGGTGGAAGTATTGCTTTCTTT. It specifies CASSPEQGGSIAFF.

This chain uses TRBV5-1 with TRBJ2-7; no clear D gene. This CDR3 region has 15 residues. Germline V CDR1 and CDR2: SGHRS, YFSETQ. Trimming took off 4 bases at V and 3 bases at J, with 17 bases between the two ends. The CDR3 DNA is TGCGCCAGCAGCCCCTCGTCCCGTTTAAGCTACGAGCAGTACTTC. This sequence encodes CASSPSSRLSYEQYF.

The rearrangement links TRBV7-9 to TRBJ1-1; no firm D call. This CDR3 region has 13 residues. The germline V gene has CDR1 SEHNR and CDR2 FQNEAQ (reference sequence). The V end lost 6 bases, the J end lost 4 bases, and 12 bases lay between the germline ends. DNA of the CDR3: TGTGCCAGCAGGACGGAGGAAGGCACTGAAGCTTTCTTT. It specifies CASRTEEGTEAFF.

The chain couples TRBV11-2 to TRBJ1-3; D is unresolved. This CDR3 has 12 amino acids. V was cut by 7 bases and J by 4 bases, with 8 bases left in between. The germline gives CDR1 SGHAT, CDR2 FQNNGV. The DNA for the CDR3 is TGTGCCAGCACCACGGAAGGAAACACCATATATTTT. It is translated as CASTTEGNTIYF.

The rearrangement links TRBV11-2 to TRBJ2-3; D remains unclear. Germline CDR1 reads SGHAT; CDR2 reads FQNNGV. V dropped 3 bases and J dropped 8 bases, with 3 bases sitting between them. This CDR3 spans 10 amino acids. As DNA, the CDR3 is TGTGCCAGCAGCTTGGGTACGCAGTATTTT. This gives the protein CASSLGTQYF.

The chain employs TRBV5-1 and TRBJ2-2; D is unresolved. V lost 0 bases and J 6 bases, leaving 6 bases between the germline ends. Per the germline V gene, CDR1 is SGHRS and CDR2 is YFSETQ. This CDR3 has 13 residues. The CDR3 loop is CASSLDGAGELFF. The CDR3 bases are TGCGCCAGCAGCTTGGATGGGGCCGGGGAGCTGTTTTTT.

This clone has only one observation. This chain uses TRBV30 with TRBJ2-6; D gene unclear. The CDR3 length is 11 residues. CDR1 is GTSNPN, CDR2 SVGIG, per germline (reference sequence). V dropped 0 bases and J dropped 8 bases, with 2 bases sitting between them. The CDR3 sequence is CAWSVPNVLTF. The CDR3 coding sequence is TGTGCCTGGAGTGTACCCAACGTCCTGACTTTC.

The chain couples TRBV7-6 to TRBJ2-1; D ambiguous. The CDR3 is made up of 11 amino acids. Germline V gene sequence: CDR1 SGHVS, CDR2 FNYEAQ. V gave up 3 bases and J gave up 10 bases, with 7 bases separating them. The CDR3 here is CASSFGAEQFF. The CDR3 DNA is TGTGCCAGCAGCTTCGGCGCAGAGCAGTTCTTC. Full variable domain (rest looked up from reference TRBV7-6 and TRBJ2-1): GAGVSQSPRYKVTKRGQDVALRCDPISGHVSLYWYRQALGQGPEFLTYFNYEAQQDKSGLPNDRFSAERPEGSISTLTIQRTEQRDSAMYRCASSFGAEQFFGPGTRLTVL.

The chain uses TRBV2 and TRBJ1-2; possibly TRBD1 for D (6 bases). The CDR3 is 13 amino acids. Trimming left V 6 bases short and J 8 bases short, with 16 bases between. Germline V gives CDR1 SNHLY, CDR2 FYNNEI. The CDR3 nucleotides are TGTGCCAGCAGCACAGGGTCGTGGAGGGGCTACACCTTC. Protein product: CASSTGSWRGYTF.

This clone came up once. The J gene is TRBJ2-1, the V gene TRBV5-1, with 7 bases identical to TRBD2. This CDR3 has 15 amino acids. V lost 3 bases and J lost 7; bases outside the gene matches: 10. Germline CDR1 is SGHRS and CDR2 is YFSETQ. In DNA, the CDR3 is TGCGCCAGCAGCTCCCGAGCGGGACGCATGAATGAGCAGTTCTTC. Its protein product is CASSSRAGRMNEQFF.

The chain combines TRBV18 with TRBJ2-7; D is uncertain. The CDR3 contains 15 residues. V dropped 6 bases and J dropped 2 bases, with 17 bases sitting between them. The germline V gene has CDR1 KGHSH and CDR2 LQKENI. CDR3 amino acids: CASSPRSAGPYEQYF. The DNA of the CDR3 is TGTGCCAGCTCCCCCCGGTCGGCAGGTCCCTACGAGCAGTACTTC.

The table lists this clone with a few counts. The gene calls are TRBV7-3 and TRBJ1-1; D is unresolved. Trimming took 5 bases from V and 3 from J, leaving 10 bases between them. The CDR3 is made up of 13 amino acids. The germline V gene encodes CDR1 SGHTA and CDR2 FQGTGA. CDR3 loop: CASSRTPDTEAFF. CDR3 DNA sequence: TGTGCCAGCAGCCGCACACCGGACACTGAAGCTTTCTTT.

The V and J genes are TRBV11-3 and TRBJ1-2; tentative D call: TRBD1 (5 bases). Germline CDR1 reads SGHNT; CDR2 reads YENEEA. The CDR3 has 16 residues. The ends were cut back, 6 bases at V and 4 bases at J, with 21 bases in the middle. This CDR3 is CASSHGGAGRSYGYTF. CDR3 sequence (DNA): TGTGCCAGCAGTCACGGCGGGGCAGGGCGCAGCTATGGCTACACCTTC.

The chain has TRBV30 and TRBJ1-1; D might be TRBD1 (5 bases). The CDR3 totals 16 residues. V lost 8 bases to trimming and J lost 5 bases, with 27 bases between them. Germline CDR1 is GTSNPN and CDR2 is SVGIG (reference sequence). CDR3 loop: CAGGRDRGPGLTEAFF. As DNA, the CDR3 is TGTGCCGGGGGACGGGACCGGGGCCCGGGGTTAACTGAAGCTTTCTTT.

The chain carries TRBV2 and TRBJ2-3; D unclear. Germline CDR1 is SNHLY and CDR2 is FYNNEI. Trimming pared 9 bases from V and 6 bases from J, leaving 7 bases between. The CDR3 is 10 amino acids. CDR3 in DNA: TGTGCCAGTAAGGAGGATACGCAGTATTTT. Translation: CASKEDTQYF.

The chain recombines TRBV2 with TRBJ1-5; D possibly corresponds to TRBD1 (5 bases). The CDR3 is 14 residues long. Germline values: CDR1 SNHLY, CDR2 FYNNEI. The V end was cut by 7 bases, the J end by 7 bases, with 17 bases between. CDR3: CASTAGGSGQPQHF. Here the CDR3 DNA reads TGTGCCAGCACCGCGGGGGGGTCAGGACAGCCCCAGCATTTT.

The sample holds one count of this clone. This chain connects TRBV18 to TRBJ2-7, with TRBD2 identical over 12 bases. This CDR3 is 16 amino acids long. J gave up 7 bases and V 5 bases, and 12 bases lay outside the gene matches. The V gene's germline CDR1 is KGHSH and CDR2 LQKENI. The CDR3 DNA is TGTGCCAGCTCAGCAACTAGCGGGAGGCCTCTAGGGGAGCAGTACTTC. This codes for CASSATSGRPLGEQYF.

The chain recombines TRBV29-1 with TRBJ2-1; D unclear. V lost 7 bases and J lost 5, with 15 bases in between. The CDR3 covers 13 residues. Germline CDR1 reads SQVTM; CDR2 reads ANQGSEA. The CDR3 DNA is TGCAGCGCGGCGTTTTCGCGGAACAATGAGCAGTTCTTC. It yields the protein CSAAFSRNNEQFF.

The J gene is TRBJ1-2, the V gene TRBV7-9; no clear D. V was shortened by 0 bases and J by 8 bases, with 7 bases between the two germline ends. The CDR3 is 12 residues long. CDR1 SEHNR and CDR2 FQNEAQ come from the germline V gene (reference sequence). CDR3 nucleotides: TGTGCCAGCAGCTTAGCAGGGAGCGGCTACACCTTC. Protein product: CASSLAGSGYTF.

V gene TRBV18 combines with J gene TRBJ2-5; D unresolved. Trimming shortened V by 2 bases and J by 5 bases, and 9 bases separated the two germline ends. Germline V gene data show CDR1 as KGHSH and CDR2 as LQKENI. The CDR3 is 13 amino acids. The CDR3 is CASSPGMGETQYF. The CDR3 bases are TGTGCCAGCTCACCAGGGATGGGCGAGACCCAGTACTTC.

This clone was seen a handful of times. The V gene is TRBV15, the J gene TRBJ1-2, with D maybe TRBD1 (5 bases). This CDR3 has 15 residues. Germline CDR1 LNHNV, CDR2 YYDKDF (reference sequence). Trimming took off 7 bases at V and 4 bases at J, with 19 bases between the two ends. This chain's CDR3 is CATTLGVEGLYGYTF. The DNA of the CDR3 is TGTGCCACCACCCTAGGGGTCGAGGGACTCTATGGCTACACCTTC.

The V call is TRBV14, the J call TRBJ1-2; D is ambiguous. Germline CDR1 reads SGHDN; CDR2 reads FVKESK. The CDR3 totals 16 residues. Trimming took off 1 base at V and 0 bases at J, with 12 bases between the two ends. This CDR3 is CASSQVSTHSNYGYTF. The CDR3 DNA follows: TGTGCCAGCAGCCAAGTTTCCACACATTCTAACTATGGCTACACCTTC.

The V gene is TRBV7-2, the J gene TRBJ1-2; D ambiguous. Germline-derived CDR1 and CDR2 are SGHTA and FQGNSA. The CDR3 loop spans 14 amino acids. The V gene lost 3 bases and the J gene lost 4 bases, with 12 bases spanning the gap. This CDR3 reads CASSLQENFYGYTF. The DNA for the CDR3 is TGTGCCAGCAGCTTGCAGGAGAATTTCTATGGCTACACCTTC.

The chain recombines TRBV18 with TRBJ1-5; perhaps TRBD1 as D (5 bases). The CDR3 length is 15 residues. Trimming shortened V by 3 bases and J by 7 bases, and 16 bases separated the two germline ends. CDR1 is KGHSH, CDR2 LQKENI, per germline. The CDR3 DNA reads TGTGCCAGCTCACCTTCCTCGGCGAAGGGGCAGCCCCAGCATTTT. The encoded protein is CASSPSSAKGQPQHF.

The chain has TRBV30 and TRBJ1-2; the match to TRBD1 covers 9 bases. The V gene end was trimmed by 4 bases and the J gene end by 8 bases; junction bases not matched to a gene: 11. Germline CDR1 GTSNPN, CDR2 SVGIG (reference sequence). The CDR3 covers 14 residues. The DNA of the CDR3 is TGTGCCTGGACCATGACAGGGGGAGCGGAGGGCTACACCTTC. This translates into CAWTMTGGAEGYTF.

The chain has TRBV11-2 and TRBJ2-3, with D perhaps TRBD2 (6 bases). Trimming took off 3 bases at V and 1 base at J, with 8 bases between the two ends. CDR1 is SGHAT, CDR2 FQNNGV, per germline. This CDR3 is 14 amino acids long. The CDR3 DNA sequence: TGTGCCAGCAGCTTCGAGCGGGGCACAGATACGCAGTATTTT. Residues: CASSFERGTDTQYF.

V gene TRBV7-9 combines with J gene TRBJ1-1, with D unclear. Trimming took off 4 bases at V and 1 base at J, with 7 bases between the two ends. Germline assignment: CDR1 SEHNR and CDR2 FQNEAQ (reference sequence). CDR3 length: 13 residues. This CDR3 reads CASSSLGNTEAFF. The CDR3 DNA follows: TGTGCCAGCAGCTCACTGGGGAACACTGAAGCTTTCTTT.

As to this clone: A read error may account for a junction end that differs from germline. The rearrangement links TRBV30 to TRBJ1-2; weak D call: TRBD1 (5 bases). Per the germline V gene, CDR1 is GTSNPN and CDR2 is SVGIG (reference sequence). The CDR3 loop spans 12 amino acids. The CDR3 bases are TGTGCCTGGAGTGAGAGCCAGGGTCCTCTTTATTTC. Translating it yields CAWSESQGPLYF.